The 22 T cell receptor beta chains below were found in one sample sequenced in a study of blood T cell repertoires in COVID-19. This table comes from immunoSEQ multiplex PCR, and its TCRdb copy is limited to in-frame clones, with some not included. This repertoire shows a few hundred thousand clones, just under 90% found once; its top ten account for around 1.9%. The material sequenced was peripheral blood. The receptors here all came from a woman under 40 with COVID-19, enrolled during active disease.

The genes are TRBV4-2 and TRBJ2-7, with 10 bases that match TRBD1. With V trimmed by 0 bases and J by 7 bases, 15 bases remained unmatched. The length of the CDR3 is 18 residues. CDR1 is LGHNA, CDR2 YNFKEQ, per germline. CDR3 loop: CASSQELVPGQGLTEQYF. The CDR3 coding sequence is TGTGCCAGCAGCCAAGAGCTTGTACCGGGACAGGGGCTAACAGAGCAGTACTTC.

The genes are TRBV18 and TRBJ2-1; D might be TRBD2 (7 bases). The V end lost 3 bases, the J end lost 2 bases, and 11 bases lay between the germline ends. The germline CDR1 and CDR2 sequences are KGHSH and LQKENI. The CDR3 extends over 15 amino acids. CDR3 nucleotide sequence: TGTGCCAGCTCACCGAACGGGGGGCCCTACAATGAGCAGTTCTTC. Translation gives CASSPNGGPYNEQFF.

The rearrangement joins TRBV4-2 to TRBJ2-3; tentative D call: TRBD1 (5 bases). This CDR3 region has 18 residues. Trimming cost V 0 bases and J 4 bases, with 20 bases left between them. Germline CDR1 LGHNA, CDR2 YNFKEQ. The CDR3 loop is CASSQDIALGAHPDTQYF. In DNA form, the CDR3 reads TGTGCCAGCAGCCAAGATATTGCCCTAGGGGCACACCCAGATACGCAGTATTTT.

A single count supports this clone. V gene TRBV6-2 or TRBV6-3 combines with J gene TRBJ2-7; D may be TRBD2 (6 bases). V lost 4 bases to trimming and J lost 2 bases, with 9 bases between them. The CDR3 is 13 residues long. Germline CDR1 MNHEY, CDR2 SVGEGT. The CDR3 bases are TGTGCCAGCAGTTCGTGGGGGGCCTACGAGCAGTACTTC. Translating gives CASSSWGAYEQYF.

V gene TRBV2 combines with J gene TRBJ1-2, with unresolved D. CDR1 is SNHLY, CDR2 FYNNEI, per germline. CDR3 length: 13 amino acids. The V end lost 3 bases, the J end lost 4 bases, and 9 bases lay between the germline ends. Here the CDR3 DNA reads TGTGCCAGCAGTGAGAGGGCATCCTATGGCTACACCTTC. Protein product: CASSERASYGYTF.

The V gene is TRBV6-6, the J gene TRBJ1-3; 8 bases match TRBD1. CDR1 and CDR2 (germline): MNHNY, SVGAGI (reference sequence). This CDR3 comprises 16 residues. The V segment lost 0 bases and the J segment 8 bases; nucleotides outside the gene matches: 9. This CDR3 reads CASSYSRQGAGYTIYF. CDR3 DNA: TGTGCCAGCAGTTACTCGAGGCAGGGGGCTGGCTACACCATATATTTT.

The chain employs TRBV28 and TRBJ1-2; D remains ambiguous. Germline assignment: CDR1 MDHEN and CDR2 SYDVKM. The germline V and J ends were trimmed by 4 bases and 2 bases, with 2 bases remaining between them. CDR3 size: 11 residues. In nucleotides, the CDR3 is TGTGCCAGCAGTTCGAACTATGGCTACACCTTC. Translating it yields CASSSNYGYTF.

CDR3 protein: CASSLPGGGYNEQFF. CDR3 nucleotides: TGTGCCAGCAGCTTACCGGGGGGCGGGTACAATGAGCAGTTCTTC. The J gene is TRBJ2-1, the V gene TRBV7-8, with D tentatively TRBD2 (7 bases). The germline V and J ends were trimmed by 2 bases and 4 bases, with 12 bases remaining between them. Germline V gene data show CDR1 as SGHVS and CDR2 as FQNEAQ. The CDR3 is 15 residues long. The whole variable domain, remainder taken from reference TRBV7-8 and TRBJ2-1, is GAGVSQSPRYKVAKRGQDVALRCDPISGHVSLFWYQQALGQGPEFLTYFQNEAQLDKSGLPSDRFFAERPEGSVSTLKIQRTQQEDSAVYLCASSLPGGGYNEQFFGPGTRLTVL.

This clone occurred a few times. The V call is TRBV30, the J call TRBJ2-7; no firm D call. V was trimmed by 1 base and J by 0 bases, leaving 13 bases between them. The CDR3 sequence is 15 residues long. Per germline, CDR1 GTSNPN and CDR2 SVGIG (reference sequence). CDR3 nucleotide sequence: TGTGCCTGGAGTGGCGGCACCGAGAGCTCCTACGAGCAGTACTTC. As protein: CAWSGGTESSYEQYF.

The V and J genes are TRBV6-6 and TRBJ2-3; no clear D. Germline V gene data show CDR1 as MNHNY and CDR2 as SVGAGI (reference sequence). Trimming cost V 7 bases and J 0 bases, with 8 bases left between them. The CDR3 consists of 13 residues. CDR3 sequence reads: CASKKTSTDTQYF. CDR3 nucleotide sequence: TGTGCCAGCAAGAAGACTAGCACAGATACGCAGTATTTT.

This chain joins TRBV24-1 and TRBJ2-1, with 7 bases fitting TRBD1. The V gene end was trimmed by 4 bases and the J gene end by 3 bases; junction bases not matched to a gene: 5. Germline V gives CDR1 KGHDR, CDR2 SFDVKD. The CDR3 runs 15 residues. CDR3 sequence: CATSEGRDSYNEQFF. The CDR3 nucleotides are TGTGCCACCAGTGAGGGCCGGGACAGCTACAATGAGCAGTTCTTC.

The chain couples TRBV9 to TRBJ2-3; D is perhaps TRBD2 (6 bases). In germline, CDR1 is SGDLS, CDR2 YYNGEE. This CDR3 is built from 16 residues. V lost 3 bases, J lost 6 bases, and 20 bases lay in between. DNA of the CDR3: TGTGCCAGCAGCGCCCCGACTAGGGGTTCCCTGGATACGCAGTATTTT. Translating gives CASSAPTRGSLDTQYF.

The chain is built from TRBV6-5 and TRBJ1-4, with no clear D. This CDR3 has 14 amino acids. Germline loops: CDR1 MNHEY, CDR2 SVGAGI. The V end lost 0 bases, the J end lost 8 bases, and 10 bases lay between the germline ends. The CDR3, as DNA: TGTGCCAGCAGTTACTCGGTAGGAGGGGAAAAACTGTTTTTT. Its translation is CASSYSVGGEKLFF.

V usage is TRBV28 and J usage is TRBJ2-6; D is undetermined. Germline V CDR1 and CDR2: MDHEN, SYDVKM. V was cut by 4 bases and J by 1 base, with 8 bases left in between. The CDR3 covers 15 residues. For the CDR3, the DNA is TGTGCCAGCAGTTCAACGAGGTCTGGGGCCAACGTCCTGACTTTC. Protein sequence: CASSSTRSGANVLTF.

This chain uses TRBV27 with TRBJ1-2; 7 bases map to TRBD1. The junction had 9 bases not matched to a gene; V was cut back by 8 bases and J by 0 bases. Germline V gene data show CDR1 as MNHEY and CDR2 as SMNVEV (reference sequence). The CDR3 sequence is 15 residues long. CDR3 protein: CASGPTGVPNYGYTF. In nucleotides, the CDR3 is TGTGCCAGCGGACCCACAGGGGTGCCTAACTATGGCTACACCTTC.

The V call is TRBV6-4, the J call TRBJ1-1; tentative D call: TRBD1 (6 bases). The CDR3 is 14 residues long. V dropped 7 bases and J dropped 4 bases, with 16 bases sitting between them. Germline assignment: CDR1 MRHNA and CDR2 SNTAGT. The CDR3 loop is CASKGDPMGTEAFF. The CDR3 DNA reads TGTGCCAGCAAGGGGGACCCCATGGGCACTGAAGCTTTCTTT.

The J gene is TRBJ1-2, the V gene TRBV7-8, with TRBD1 as a possible D gene (5 bases). CDR1 is SGHVS, CDR2 FQNEAQ, per germline. The CDR3 loop spans 13 amino acids. The ends were cut back, 6 bases at V and 4 bases at J, with 12 bases in the middle. CDR3 region: CASRGLELYGYTF. CDR3 DNA sequence: TGTGCCAGCAGGGGACTAGAACTCTATGGCTACACCTTC. Full variable domain (remainder filled in from reference TRBV7-8 and TRBJ1-2): GAGVSQSPRYKVAKRGQDVALRCDPISGHVSLFWYQQALGQGPEFLTYFQNEAQLDKSGLPSDRFFAERPEGSVSTLKIQRTQQEDSAVYLCASRGLELYGYTFGSGTRLTVV.

This chain joins TRBV2 and TRBJ2-1, with D uncertain. Germline assignment: CDR1 SNHLY and CDR2 FYNNEI. CDR3 length: 13 amino acids. The V and J ends lost 2 bases and 4 bases respectively, with 6 bases between them. CDR3 region: CASSELQYNEQFF. DNA for the CDR3: TGTGCCAGCAGTGAACTTCAGTACAATGAGCAGTTCTTC.

As for this clone: Relative to the germline gene, one junction end is altered; a read error may explain this. The chain joins TRBV6-5 to TRBJ1-1; no clear D gene. Germline CDR1 reads MNHEY; CDR2 reads SVGAGI. This CDR3 comprises 11 residues. CDR3 sequence (DNA): TGTGCCAGCACTGGCGGAGTGGAGGCCATATTT. Protein product: CASTGGVEAIF.

CDR3 nucleotide sequence: TGCGCCAGCAGCTTGGTGAGCGGGAACACTGAAGCTTTCTTT. Residues: CASSLVSGNTEAFF. V gene TRBV5-1 combines with J gene TRBJ1-1, with D unclear. Trimming left V 0 bases short and J 1 base short, with 7 bases between. The CDR3 sequence is 14 residues long. In germline, CDR1 is SGHRS, CDR2 YFSETQ.

The chain recombines TRBV5-4 with TRBJ1-6; the D gene is possibly TRBD1 (5 bases). CDR3 size: 14 residues. V lost 0 bases, J lost 8 bases, and 9 bases lay in between. CDR1 is SGHNT, CDR2 YYREEE, per germline (reference sequence). CDR3 sequence: CASSLGQGDSPLHF. For the CDR3, the DNA is TGTGCCAGCAGCTTGGGGCAGGGCGATTCACCCCTCCACTTT.

The chain uses TRBV12-3 or TRBV12-4 and TRBJ2-5; the D gene is possibly TRBD1 (6 bases). V gave up 6 bases and J gave up 5 bases, with 10 bases separating them. The length of the CDR3 is 12 residues. The CDR3 sequence is CASRDSGETQYF. The CDR3 DNA reads as TGTGCCAGCAGGGACAGTGGGGAGACCCAGTACTTC.